This is a list of T cell receptor beta chains from one sample in a study of T cells in Graves' hyperthyroidism and ophthalmopathy. Each CDR3 protein gets one entry after TCRdb re-called the multiplex PCR reads with MiXCR. The sample yields about 200,000 distinct CDR3 sequences, roughly 17% seen once. Sequencing was done on a sample of blood. These receptors were collected from a woman aged 45-59 years with Graves' hyperthyroidism. Each CDR3 is given with its conserved first and last residue. Fields, in order: D gene, CDR3 length, clone size, J gene, V gene, CDR3 DNA, CDR3 protein. D genes are given only for firm matches. The listing skips clone size in some rows; elsewhere it reads once, few, many or a size class.

TRBD1 | 15 | few | TRBJ1-4 | TRBV3-1 | TGTGCCAGCAGAAAACCCGGGACAGGGACTGAAAAACTGTTTTTT | CASRKPGTGTEKLFF
TRBD2 | 15 | NA | TRBJ2-5 | TRBV28 | TGTGCCAGCAGTTCCTCCGGGACTAGCATCGAGACCCAGTACTTC | CASSSSGTSIETQYF
TRBD2 | 13 | many | TRBJ2-5 | TRBV27 | TGTGCCAGCAGTTTAGGCGGGAGAGAGACCCAGTACTTC | CASSLGGRETQYF
NA | 13 | many | TRBJ2-4 | TRBV3-1 | TGTGCCAGCAGCCAAAGGGGGGGACACTTCGAGTACTTC | CASSQRGGHFEYF
NA | 13 | NA | TRBJ1-6 | TRBV7-8 | TGTGCCAGCAGCCCCGACCTATATTCACCCCTCCACTTT | CASSPDLYSPLHF
NA | 13 | NA | TRBJ2-5 | TRBV28 | TGTGCCAGCAACCCCACGGGCCGAGAGACCCAGTACTTC | CASNPTGRETQYF
TRBD1 | 15 | many | TRBJ2-7 | TRBV28 | TGTGCCAGCAGCTCCTCCGGGACAGGGGGTGTCGAGCAGTACTTC | CASSSSGTGGVEQYF
NA | 15 | few | TRBJ2-5 | TRBV12-5 | TGTGCTAGTGGTTTGCCTGGGCGCGGGCCAGAGACCCAGTACTTC | CASGLPGRGPETQYF
TRBD2 | 15 | few | TRBJ2-7 | TRBV7-9 | TGTGCCAGCAGTTTACAGACTAGCGGGAGGGACGAGCAGTACTTC | CASSLQTSGRDEQYF
TRBD1 | 16 | many | TRBJ2-7 | TRBV7-9 | TGTGCCAGCAGCCTAGCCATGATAGGGGGCAAGGGCGAGCAGTACTTC | CASSLAMIGGKGEQYF
NA | 14 | few | TRBJ1-3 | TRBV25-1 | TGTGCCAGCAGTGAGTCCAGGTCTGGAAACACCATATATTTT | CASSESRSGNTIYF